Listed below are T cell receptor beta chains from one sample, sequenced in a study of regulatory T cells in long-lasting Graves disease. TCRdb reprocessed the multiplex PCR reads via MiXCR and lists one record per CDR3 protein. This table holds hundreds of thousands of distinct CDR3 sequences, around 16% found once. Material: peripheral blood mononuclear cells (PBMCs), obtained at new diagnosis, from a patient treated with antithyroid drugs. The receptors derive from a female donor with Graves disease. Each CDR3 is given with its conserved first and last residue. The D gene is left open where the match is weak. A clone size is listed for some rows: how often the clone was seen (once, few, many), or a class if it is expanded.

size | D | J | V | DNA | CDR3
many | TRBD1 | TRBJ2-7 | TRBV13 | TGTGCCAGCAGGACACGACAGGGCACCTACGAGCAGTACTTC | CASRTRQGTYEQYF
many | TRBD1 | TRBJ1-4 | TRBV30 | TGTGCCTGGAGTGCTTGGGACAGGACAGATGAAAAACTGTTTTTT | CAWSAWDRTDEKLFF
few | - | TRBJ2-1 | TRBV27 | TGTGCCAGCAGCATTGGGGCGGAGAGCTCCTACAATGAGCAGTTCTTC | CASSIGAESSYNEQFF
few | - | TRBJ1-2 | TRBV4-1 | TGCGCCAGCAGCCAAGAAGGGAATTACTATGGCTACACCTTC | CASSQEGNYYGYTF
- | - | TRBJ2-2 | TRBV6-2/TRBV6-3 | TGTGCCAGCAGTTTCAGCACTCCCGGGGAGCTGTTTTTT | CASSFSTPGELFF
many | - | TRBJ1-1 | TRBV11-2 | TGTGCCAGCAGCTTAGTGGGAGGGGAAAGGACTGAAGCTTTCTTT | CASSLVGGERTEAFF
few | - | TRBJ1-3 | TRBV12-3/TRBV12-4 | TGTGCCAGCAGTTTACAGGTCCCCCGCTCTGGAAACACCATATATTTT | CASSLQVPRSGNTIYF
many | TRBD2 | TRBJ2-7 | TRBV6-2/TRBV6-3 | TGTGCCAGCAGTAAACTAGCGGGAGGGTCCGAGCAGTACTTC | CASSKLAGGSEQYF
many | - | TRBJ1-1 | TRBV18 | TGTGCCAGCTCACCAGAAGGGGGTGGGACTGAAGCTTTCTTT | CASSPEGGGTEAFF
many | - | TRBJ2-2 | TRBV11-2 | TGTGCCAGCAGCTCCCCATCGGGTCACGGGGAGCTGTTTTTT | CASSSPSGHGELFF
many | - | TRBJ1-5 | TRBV2 | TGTGCCAGCAGTGGACCGGGAGCCAATCAGCCCCAGCATTTT | CASSGPGANQPQHF
many | - | TRBJ2-5 | TRBV3-1 | TGTGCCAGCAGCCAGGAACGAGGGGGGCAAGAGACCCAGTACTTC | CASSQERGGQETQYF
many | - | TRBJ1-1 | TRBV12-3/TRBV12-4 | TGTGCCAGCAGAATCGCGATCGGCACTGAAGCTTTCTTT | CASRIAIGTEAFF
- | - | TRBJ1-2 | TRBV29-1 | TGCAGCGTTGACCCGACAGGCGGCTATGGCTACACCTTC | CSVDPTGGYGYTF
many | - | TRBJ1-1 | TRBV7-2 | TGTGCCAGCAGCTTAGTGGACACTGAAGCTTTCTTT | CASSLVDTEAFF
many | TRBD1 | TRBJ1-1 | TRBV28 | TGTGCCAGCAGGAACCGGGACAGCCTTGAAGCTTTCTTT | CASRNRDSLEAFF
many | TRBD1 | TRBJ1-1 | TRBV5-1 | TGCGCCAGCAGTATACAGGGGACAGACGAAGCTTTCTTT | CASSIQGTDEAFF
many | - | TRBJ1-2 | TRBV10-3 | TGTGCCATCAGGGGATCGGACGATGGCTACACCTTC | CAIRGSDDGYTF
many | - | TRBJ2-7 | TRBV7-2 | TGTGCCAGCAGCTTAGAACTAGCCCACCGACTCCCCGAGCAGTACTTC | CASSLELAHRLPEQYF
- | TRBD2 | TRBJ2-5 | TRBV2 | TGTGCCAGCAGCTTCGCAGGACTAGCGGGAGTGCTCGACGAGACCCAGTACTTC | CASSFAGLAGVLDETQYF
many | TRBD1 | TRBJ2-2 | TRBV28 | TGTGCCACCGTAGAGACAGGGCGCCCCGGGGAGCTGTTTTTT | CATVETGRPGELFF
- | TRBD1 | TRBJ2-7 | TRBV27 | TGTGCCAGCAGTCCACGGACAGGGCGACCATCCTACGAGCAGTACTTC | CASSPRTGRPSYEQYF
many | - | TRBJ1-1 | TRBV19 | TGTGCCAGTAGTATAACGGGAGTGGGCACTGAAGCTTTCTTT | CASSITGVGTEAFF
many | TRBD2 | TRBJ2-3 | TRBV7-9 | TGTGCCAGCAGCTCAAGAAGCGGGAGCGGGGATACGCAGTATTTT | CASSSRSGSGDTQYF
many | - | TRBJ2-6 | TRBV6-1 | TGTGCCAGCAGTGAGGGTCGCTCTGGGGCCAACGTCCTGACTTTC | CASSEGRSGANVLTF
few | - | TRBJ1-4 | TRBV9 | TGTGCCAGCAGCGTAGATCGAGGGGGTGAAAAACTGTTTTTT | CASSVDRGGEKLFF